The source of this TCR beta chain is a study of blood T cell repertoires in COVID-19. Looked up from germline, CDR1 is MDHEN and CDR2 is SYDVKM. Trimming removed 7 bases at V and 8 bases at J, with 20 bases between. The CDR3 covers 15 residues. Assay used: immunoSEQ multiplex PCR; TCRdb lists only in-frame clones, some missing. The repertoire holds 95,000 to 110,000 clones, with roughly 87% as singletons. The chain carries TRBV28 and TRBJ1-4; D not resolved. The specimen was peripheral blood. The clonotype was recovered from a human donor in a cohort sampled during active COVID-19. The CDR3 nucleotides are TGTGCCAGCAATGATCTCAGCTTCCCGGAGGAAAAACTGTTTTTT. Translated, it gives CASNDLSFPEEKLFF.